The rows below give T cell receptor beta chains drawn from one sample of a study of T cell changes during pregnancy in multiple sclerosis. TCRdb's table, derived via immunoSEQ multiplex PCR, lists solely in-frame clones and lacks some. The sample has tens of thousands of clones; roughly 90% are singletons. This sample comprised peripheral blood, obtained in the first trimester of pregnancy. Receptor source: a female donor with multiple sclerosis, enrolled in a pregnancy study. Each CDR3 is given without its conserved first and last residue.

v_call,j_call,cdr3_aa
TRBV10-2,TRBJ2-7,ASSSDSYEQY
TRBV27,TRBJ2-3,ATGTSGRAPDTQY
TRBV29-1,TRBJ2-1,SVAGLADEQF
TRBV29-1,TRBJ1-1,SVRRGNTEAF
TRBV5-1,TRBJ2-6,ASSFNRGAGANVLT
TRBV28,TRBJ2-7,ASSDPGELLEY
TRBV2,TRBJ1-3,ATSAWTPRRRNTIY
TRBV7-9,TRBJ1-1,ASSPETGRAF
TRBV5-1,TRBJ1-1,ASRPGQNTEAF
TRBV29-1,TRBJ2-7,SVELLGGYEQY
TRBV6-5,TRBJ1-1,ASSRQGEAF
TRBV7-2,TRBJ2-6,ASSLPTSASGANVLT
TRBV4-1,TRBJ2-2,ASSQTTGPGELF
TRBV2,TRBJ1-5,ASSGQDSWSSNQPQH
TRBV30,TRBJ2-1,AWSVLAEDYNEQF
TRBV28,TRBJ2-5,ASSFPPRTQY
TRBV28,TRBJ1-1,ASSGDSWNTEAF
TRBV5-1,TRBJ2-2,ASSLGDSTGELF
TRBV5-1,TRBJ2-7,ASSVRGAVGSYEQY
TRBV2,TRBJ2-1,ASTGQGRNEQF
TRBV11-2,TRBJ1-5,ASSFGGNQPQH
TRBV5-1,TRBJ2-5,ASSLAGGQETQY
TRBV27,TRBJ2-5,ASTGQMGQY
TRBV7-3,TRBJ2-1,ASTAEGGGGNEQF
TRBV10-3,TRBJ2-5,AISGLAGPKETQY
TRBV5-5,TRBJ2-2,ASRPSGNTGELF
TRBV18,TRBJ1-2,ASSPQEAGVNYGYT
TRBV11-2,TRBJ1-4,ASSEGETTNEKLF
TRBV5-1,TRBJ2-5,ASSLSGQETQY
TRBV5-4,TRBJ2-1,ASSWGVGLGNEQF
TRBV28,TRBJ1-4,ASSPPDRGPNGKLF
TRBV6-5,TRBJ2-7,ASSYASGPLREQY
TRBV18,TRBJ1-5,ASSADIGKSNQPQH
TRBV2,TRBJ2-7,ASSATSGRRSEQY
TRBV2,TRBJ1-5,ASRPLRQGPNQPQH
TRBV7-9,TRBJ2-5,ASSLQGAVETQY
TRBV28,TRBJ2-7,ASIASGTSYEQY
TRBV6-5,TRBJ1-1,ASSYGQPNTEAF
TRBV18,TRBJ2-7,ASSPDRIEQY
TRBV7-9,TRBJ2-7,ASSLAGRGYEQY
TRBV5-1,TRBJ1-3,ASSFVGFEGAGNTIY
TRBV5-1,TRBJ2-2,ASTPLAGTGELF
TRBV25-1,TRBJ2-7,ASRPRGTSVSYEQY
TRBV5-1,TRBJ2-7,ASSLASVFEQY
TRBV13,TRBJ1-2,ASSYWGWTLSLRNYGYT
TRBV5-1,TRBJ1-1,ASSSQGTNTEAF
TRBV7-9,TRBJ2-7,ASSVRGRDRPYEQY
TRBV4-1,TRBJ1-1,ASSQEKPGQQKG
TRBV2,TRBJ2-7,ASSEALQYRVNEQY
TRBV6-4,TRBJ2-1,ASSDSSGGANEQF
TRBV10-3,TRBJ2-5,AISEWEREETQY
TRBV9,TRBJ1-3,ASSVAGASGNTIY
TRBV4-1,TRBJ1-1,ASSQPLQGNEAF
TRBV27,TRBJ2-7,ASSLTGSRSYEQY
TRBV7-2,TRBJ1-1,ASSLNRVYSTEAF